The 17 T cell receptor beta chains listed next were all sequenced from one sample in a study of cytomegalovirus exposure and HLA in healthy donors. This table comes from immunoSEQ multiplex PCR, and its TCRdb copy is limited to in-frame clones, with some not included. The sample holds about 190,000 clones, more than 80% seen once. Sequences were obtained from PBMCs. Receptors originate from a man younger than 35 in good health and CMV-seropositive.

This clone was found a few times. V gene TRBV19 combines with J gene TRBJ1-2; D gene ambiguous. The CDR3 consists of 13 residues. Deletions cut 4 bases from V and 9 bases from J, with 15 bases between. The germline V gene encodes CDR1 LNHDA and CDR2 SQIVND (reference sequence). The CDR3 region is CASSTRDSHRYTF. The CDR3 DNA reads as TGTGCCAGTAGTACCCGGGATTCCCATCGCTACACCTTC.

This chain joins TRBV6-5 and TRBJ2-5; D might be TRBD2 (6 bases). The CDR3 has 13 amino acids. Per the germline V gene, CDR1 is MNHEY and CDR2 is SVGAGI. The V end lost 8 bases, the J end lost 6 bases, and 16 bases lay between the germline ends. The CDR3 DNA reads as TGTGCCAGCGGTCGGAGGGGCGTAAAGACCCAGTACTTC. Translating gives CASGRRGVKTQYF.

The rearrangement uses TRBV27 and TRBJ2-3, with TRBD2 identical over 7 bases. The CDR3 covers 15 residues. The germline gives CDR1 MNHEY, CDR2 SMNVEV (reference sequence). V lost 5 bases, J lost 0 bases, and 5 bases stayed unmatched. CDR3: CASSAGRTSTDTQYF. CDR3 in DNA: TGTGCCAGCAGTGCCGGGAGGACTAGCACAGATACGCAGTATTTT.

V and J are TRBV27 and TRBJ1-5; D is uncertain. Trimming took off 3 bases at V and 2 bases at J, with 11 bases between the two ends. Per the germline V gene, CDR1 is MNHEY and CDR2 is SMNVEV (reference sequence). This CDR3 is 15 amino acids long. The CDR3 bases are TGTGCCAGCAGTTTGATGCGCGGGGGCAATCAGCCCCAGCATTTT. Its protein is CASSLMRGGNQPQHF.

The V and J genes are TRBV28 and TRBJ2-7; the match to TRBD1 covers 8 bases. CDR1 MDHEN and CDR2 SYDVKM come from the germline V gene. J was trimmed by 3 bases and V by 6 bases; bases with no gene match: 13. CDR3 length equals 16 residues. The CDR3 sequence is CASRTGAPNPHYEQYF. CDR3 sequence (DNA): TGTGCCAGCAGGACAGGGGCTCCCAACCCTCACTACGAGCAGTACTTC.

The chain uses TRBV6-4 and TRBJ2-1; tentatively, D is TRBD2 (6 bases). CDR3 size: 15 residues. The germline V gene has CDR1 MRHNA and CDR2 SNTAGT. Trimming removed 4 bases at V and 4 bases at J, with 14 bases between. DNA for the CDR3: TGTGCCAGCAGTGTTTGGGCTAGCGATTACAATGAGCAGTTCTTC. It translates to CASSVWASDYNEQFF.

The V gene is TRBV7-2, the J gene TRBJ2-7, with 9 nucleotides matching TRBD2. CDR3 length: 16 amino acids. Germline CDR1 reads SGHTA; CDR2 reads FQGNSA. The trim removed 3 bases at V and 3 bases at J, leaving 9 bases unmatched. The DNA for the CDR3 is TGTGCCAGCAGCTTGAATTTGGCGGGAGGGGTCTACGAGCAGTACTTC. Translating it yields CASSLNLAGGVYEQYF.

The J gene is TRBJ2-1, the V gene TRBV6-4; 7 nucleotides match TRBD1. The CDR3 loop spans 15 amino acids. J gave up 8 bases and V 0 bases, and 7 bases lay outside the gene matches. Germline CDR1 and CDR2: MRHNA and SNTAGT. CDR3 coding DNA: TGTGCCAGCAGTGACTCTTACAGGGGTAGGGATGAGCAGTTCTTC. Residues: CASSDSYRGRDEQFF.

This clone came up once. The CDR3 loop reads CASSVGQTNQPQHF. The CDR3 DNA follows: TGTGCCAGCTCGGTCGGACAGACCAATCAGCCCCAGCATTTT. The chain employs TRBV18 and TRBJ1-5, with D perhaps TRBD1 (6 bases). CDR1 and CDR2 (germline): KGHSH, LQKENI. V lost 6 bases to trimming and J lost 3 bases, with 12 bases between them. CDR3 length: 14 residues.

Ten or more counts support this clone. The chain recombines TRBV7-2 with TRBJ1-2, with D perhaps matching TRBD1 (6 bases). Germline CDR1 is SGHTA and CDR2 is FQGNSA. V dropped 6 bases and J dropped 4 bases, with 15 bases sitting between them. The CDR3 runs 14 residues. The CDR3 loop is CASSPMGAAYGYTF. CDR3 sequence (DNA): TGTGCCAGCAGTCCCATGGGGGCGGCCTATGGCTACACCTTC.

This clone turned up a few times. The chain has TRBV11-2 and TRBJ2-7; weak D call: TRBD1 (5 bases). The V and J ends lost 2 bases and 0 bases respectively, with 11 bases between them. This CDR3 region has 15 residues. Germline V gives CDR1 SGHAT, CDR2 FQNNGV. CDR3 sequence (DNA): TGTGCCAGCAGCTTACTAGGGGTCCTCTCCTACGAGCAGTACTTC. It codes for CASSLLGVLSYEQYF.

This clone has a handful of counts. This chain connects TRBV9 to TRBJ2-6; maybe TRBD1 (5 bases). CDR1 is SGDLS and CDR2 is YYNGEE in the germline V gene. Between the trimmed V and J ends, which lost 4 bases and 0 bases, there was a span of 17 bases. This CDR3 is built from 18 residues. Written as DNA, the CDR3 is TGTGCCAGCAGCCCCGGCCCACAGGCCGGCTCTGGGGCCAACGTCCTGACTTTC. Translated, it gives CASSPGPQAGSGANVLTF.

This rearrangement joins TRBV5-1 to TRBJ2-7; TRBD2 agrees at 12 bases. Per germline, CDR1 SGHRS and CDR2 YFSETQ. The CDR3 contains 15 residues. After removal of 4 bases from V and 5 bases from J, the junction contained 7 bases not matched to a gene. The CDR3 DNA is TGCGCCAGCAGCGCCCAGACTAGCGGGAGTGACGAGCAGTACTTC. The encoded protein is CASSAQTSGSDEQYF. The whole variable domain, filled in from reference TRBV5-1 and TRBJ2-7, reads KAGVTQTPRYLIKTRGQQVTLSCSPISGHRSVSWYQQTPGQGLQFLFEYFSETQRNKGNFPGRFSGRQFSNSRSEMNVSTLELGDSALYLCASSAQTSGSDEQYFGPGTRLTVT.

The CDR3 region has the DNA TGTGCCAGCAGCCACTCCTACGAGCAGTACTTC. Translating it yields CASSHSYEQYF. The V call is TRBV7-2, the J call TRBJ2-7; no clear D gene. The CDR3 sequence is 11 residues long. The germline V and J ends were trimmed by 5 bases and 0 bases, with 2 bases remaining between them. The germline CDR1 and CDR2 sequences are SGHTA and FQGNSA.

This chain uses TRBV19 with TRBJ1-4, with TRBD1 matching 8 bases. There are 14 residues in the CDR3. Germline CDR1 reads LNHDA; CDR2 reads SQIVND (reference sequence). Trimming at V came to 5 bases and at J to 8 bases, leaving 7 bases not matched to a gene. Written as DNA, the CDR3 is TGTGCCAGTAGTTCGAGGACAGGGAACGAAAAACTGTTTTTT. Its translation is CASSSRTGNEKLFF.

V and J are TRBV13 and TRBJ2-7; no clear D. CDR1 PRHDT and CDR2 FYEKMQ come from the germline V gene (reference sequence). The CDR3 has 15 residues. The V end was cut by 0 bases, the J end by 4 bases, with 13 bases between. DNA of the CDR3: TGTGCCAGCAGCTTAGGGGCTGGCAAGTCGTACGAGCAGTACTTC. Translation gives CASSLGAGKSYEQYF.

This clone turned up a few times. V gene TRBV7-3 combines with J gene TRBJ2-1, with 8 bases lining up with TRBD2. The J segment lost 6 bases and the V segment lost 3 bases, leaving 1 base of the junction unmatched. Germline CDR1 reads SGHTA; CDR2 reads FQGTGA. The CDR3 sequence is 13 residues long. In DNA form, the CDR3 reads TGTGCCAGCAGCTTTGGGACTAGCAATGAGCAGTTCTTC. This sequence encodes CASSFGTSNEQFF.